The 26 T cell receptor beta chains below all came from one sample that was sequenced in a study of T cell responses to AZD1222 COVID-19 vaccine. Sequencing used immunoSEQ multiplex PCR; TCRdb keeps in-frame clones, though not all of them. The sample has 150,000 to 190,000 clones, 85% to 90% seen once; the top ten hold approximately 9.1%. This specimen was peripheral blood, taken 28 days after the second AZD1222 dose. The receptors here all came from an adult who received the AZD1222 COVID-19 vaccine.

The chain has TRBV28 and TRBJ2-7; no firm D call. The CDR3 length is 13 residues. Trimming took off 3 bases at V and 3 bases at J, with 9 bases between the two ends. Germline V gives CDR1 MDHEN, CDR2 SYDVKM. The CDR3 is CASSFTVGYEQYF. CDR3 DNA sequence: TGTGCCAGCAGTTTCACCGTAGGCTACGAGCAGTACTTC.

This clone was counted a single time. The CDR3 here is CASSPPGVSGTQPQHF. As DNA, the CDR3 is TGTGCCAGCTCACCACCGGGGGTGTCAGGGACTCAGCCCCAGCATTTT. The rearrangement links TRBV18 to TRBJ1-5; TRBD1 is a possible D gene (5 bases). CDR3 size: 16 residues. V was pared by 0 bases and J by 6 bases, with 15 bases between. Germline CDR1 is KGHSH and CDR2 is LQKENI.

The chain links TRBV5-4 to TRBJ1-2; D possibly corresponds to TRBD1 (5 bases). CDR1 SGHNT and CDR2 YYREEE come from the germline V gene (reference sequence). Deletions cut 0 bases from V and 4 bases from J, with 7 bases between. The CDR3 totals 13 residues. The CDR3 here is CASSLGQLYGYTF. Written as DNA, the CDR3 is TGTGCCAGCAGCTTGGGACAGCTCTATGGCTACACCTTC.

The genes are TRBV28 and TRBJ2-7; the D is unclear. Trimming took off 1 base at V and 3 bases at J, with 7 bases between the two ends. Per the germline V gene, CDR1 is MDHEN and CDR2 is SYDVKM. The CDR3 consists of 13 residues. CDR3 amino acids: CASSLSLRYEQYF. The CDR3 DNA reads TGTGCCAGCAGTTTATCCCTCCGCTACGAGCAGTACTTC. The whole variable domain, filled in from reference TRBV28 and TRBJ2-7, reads DVKVTQSSRYLVKRTGEKVFLECVQDMDHENMFWYRQDPGLGLRLIYFSYDVKMKEKGDIPEGYSVSREKKERFSLILESASTNQTSMYLCASSLSLRYEQYFGPGTRLTVT.

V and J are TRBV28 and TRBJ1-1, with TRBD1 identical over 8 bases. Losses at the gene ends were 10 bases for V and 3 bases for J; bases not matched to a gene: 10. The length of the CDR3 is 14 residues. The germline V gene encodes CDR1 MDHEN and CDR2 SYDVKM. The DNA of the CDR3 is TGTGCCACCTCCCGCGACAGGGGTTACACTGAAGCTTTCTTT. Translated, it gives CATSRDRGYTEAFF. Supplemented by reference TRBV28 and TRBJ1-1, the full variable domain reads DVKVTQSSRYLVKRTGEKVFLECVQDMDHENMFWYRQDPGLGLRLIYFSYDVKMKEKGDIPEGYSVSREKKERFSLILESASTNQTSMYLCATSRDRGYTEAFFGQGTRLTVV.

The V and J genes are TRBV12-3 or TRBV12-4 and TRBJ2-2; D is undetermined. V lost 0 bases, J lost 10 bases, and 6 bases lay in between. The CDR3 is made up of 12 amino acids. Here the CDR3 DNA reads TGTGCCAGCAGTTTAGCCCAAACGGAGCTGTTTTTT. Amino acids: CASSLAQTELFF.

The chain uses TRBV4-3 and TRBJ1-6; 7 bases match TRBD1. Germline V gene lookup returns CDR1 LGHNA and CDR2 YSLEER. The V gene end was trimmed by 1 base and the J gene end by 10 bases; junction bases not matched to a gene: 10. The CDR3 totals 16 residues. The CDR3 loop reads CASSQARTGQGSPLHF. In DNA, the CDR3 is TGCGCCAGCAGCCAAGCCAGGACAGGACAAGGGTCACCCCTCCACTTT.

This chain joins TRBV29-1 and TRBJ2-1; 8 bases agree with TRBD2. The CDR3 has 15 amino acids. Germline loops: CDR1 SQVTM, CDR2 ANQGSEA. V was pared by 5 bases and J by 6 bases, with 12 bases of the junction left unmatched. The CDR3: CSVKRQAGTSNEQFF. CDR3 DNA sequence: TGCAGCGTTAAAAGACAGGCCGGGACTAGCAATGAGCAGTTCTTC.

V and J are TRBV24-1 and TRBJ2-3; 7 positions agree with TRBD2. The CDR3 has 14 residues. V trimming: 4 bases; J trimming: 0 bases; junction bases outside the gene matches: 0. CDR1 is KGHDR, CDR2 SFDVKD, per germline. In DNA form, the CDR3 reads TGTGCCACCAGTGAGGGGGGGAGCACAGATACGCAGTATTTT. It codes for CATSEGGSTDTQYF.

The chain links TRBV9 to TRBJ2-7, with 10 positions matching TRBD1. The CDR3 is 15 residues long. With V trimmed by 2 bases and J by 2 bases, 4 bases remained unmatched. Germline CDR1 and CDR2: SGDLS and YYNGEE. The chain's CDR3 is CASSVGQGIPYEQYF. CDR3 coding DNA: TGTGCCAGCAGCGTGGGACAGGGGATTCCCTACGAGCAGTACTTC. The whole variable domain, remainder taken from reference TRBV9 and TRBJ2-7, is DSGVTQTPKHLITATGQRVTLRCSPRSGDLSVYWYQQSLDQGLQFLIQYYNGEERAKGNILERFSAQQFPDLHSELNLSSLELGDSALYFCASSVGQGIPYEQYFGPGTRLTVT.

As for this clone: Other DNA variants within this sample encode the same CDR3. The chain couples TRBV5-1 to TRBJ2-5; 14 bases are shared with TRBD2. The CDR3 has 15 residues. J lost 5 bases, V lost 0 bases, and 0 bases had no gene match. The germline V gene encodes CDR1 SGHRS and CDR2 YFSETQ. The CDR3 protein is CASSLGLAGGETQYF. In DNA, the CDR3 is TGCGCCAGCAGCTTGGGACTAGCGGGAGGGGAGACCCAGTACTTC.

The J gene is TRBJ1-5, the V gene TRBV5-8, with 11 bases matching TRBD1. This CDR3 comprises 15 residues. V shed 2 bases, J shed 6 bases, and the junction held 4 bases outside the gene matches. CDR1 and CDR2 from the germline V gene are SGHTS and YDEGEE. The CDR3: CASSLGDRGFQPQHF. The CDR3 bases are TGTGCCAGCAGCTTAGGGGACAGGGGGTTTCAGCCCCAGCATTTT.

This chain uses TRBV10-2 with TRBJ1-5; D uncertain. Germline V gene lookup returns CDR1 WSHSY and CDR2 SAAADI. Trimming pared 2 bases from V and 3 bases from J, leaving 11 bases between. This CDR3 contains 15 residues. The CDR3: CASSEVPVINQPQHF. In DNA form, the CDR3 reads TGCGCCAGCAGTGAGGTCCCTGTGATCAATCAGCCCCAGCATTTT.

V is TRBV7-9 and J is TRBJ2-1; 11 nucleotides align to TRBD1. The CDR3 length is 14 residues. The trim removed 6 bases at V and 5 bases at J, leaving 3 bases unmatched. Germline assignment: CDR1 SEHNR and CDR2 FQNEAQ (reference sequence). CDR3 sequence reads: CASRWGQGDNEQFF. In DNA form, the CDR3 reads TGTGCCAGCAGGTGGGGACAGGGGGACAATGAGCAGTTCTTC.

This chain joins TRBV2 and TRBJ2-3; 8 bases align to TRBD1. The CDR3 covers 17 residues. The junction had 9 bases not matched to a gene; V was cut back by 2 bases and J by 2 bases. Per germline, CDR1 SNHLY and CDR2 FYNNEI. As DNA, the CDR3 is TGTGCCAGCAGTGAATGGACGGCCAGGGGGCCCACAGATACGCAGTATTTT. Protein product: CASSEWTARGPTDTQYF.

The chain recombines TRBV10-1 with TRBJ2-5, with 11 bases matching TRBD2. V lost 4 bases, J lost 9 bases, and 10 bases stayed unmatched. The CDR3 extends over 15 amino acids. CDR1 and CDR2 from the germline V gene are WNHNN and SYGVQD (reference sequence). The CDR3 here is CASSGAGTSGPPQYF. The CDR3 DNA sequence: TGCGCCAGCAGTGGCGCCGGGACTAGCGGACCCCCCCAGTACTTC.

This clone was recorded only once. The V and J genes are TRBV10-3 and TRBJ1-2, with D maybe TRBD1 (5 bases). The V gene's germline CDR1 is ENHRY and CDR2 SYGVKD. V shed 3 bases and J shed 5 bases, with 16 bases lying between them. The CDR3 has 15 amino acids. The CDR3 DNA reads TGTGCCATCAGTGACTCGGGGCACAGGAGTTATGGCTACACCTTC. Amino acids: CAISDSGHRSYGYTF.

This CDR3 reads CASSLGLRQPQHF. DNA of the CDR3: TGTGCCAGCAGCTTAGGATTACGACAGCCCCAGCATTTT. The rearrangement links TRBV7-3 to TRBJ1-5; D is unresolved. V gave up 2 bases and J gave up 7 bases, with 9 bases separating them. The germline CDR1 and CDR2 sequences are SGHTA and FQGTGA. There are 13 residues in the CDR3.

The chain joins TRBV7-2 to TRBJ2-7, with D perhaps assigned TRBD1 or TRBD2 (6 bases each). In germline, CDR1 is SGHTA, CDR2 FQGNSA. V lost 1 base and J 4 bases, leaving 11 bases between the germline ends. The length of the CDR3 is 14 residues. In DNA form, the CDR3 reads TGTGCCAGCAGCTTAGGGGGGGCGTATTACGAGCAGTACTTC. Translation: CASSLGGAYYEQYF.

This chain's CDR3 is CASSPTSGTTGELFF. The CDR3 nucleotides are TGTGCCAGCAGCCCTACTAGCGGGACCACCGGGGAGCTGTTTTTT. The chain is built from TRBV11-1 and TRBJ2-2, with 10 nucleotides matching TRBD2. The CDR3 extends over 15 amino acids. The J segment lost 4 bases and the V segment lost 5 bases, leaving 4 bases of the junction unmatched. Germline values: CDR1 SGHAT, CDR2 FQDESV (reference sequence).

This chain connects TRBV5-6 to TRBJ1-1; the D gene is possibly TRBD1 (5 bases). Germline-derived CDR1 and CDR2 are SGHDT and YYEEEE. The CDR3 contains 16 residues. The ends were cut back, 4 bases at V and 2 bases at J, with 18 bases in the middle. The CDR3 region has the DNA TGTGCCAGCAGCGAGGGACTGACACCCTTAAACACTGAAGCTTTCTTT. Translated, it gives CASSEGLTPLNTEAFF.

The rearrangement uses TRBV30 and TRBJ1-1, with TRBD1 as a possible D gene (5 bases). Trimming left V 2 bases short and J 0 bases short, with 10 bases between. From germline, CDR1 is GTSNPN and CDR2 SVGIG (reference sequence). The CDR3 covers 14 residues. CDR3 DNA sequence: TGTGCCTGGAGTAGGGGCAGCATGAACACTGAAGCTTTCTTT. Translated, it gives CAWSRGSMNTEAFF.

The CDR3 bases are TGCGCCAGCGGGTGGGGGGTAGGAACAGATACGCAGTATTTT. Amino acids: CASGWGVGTDTQYF. V gene TRBV4-1 combines with J gene TRBJ2-3; D is perhaps TRBD2 (6 bases). The CDR3 is 14 amino acids. Germline V gene data show CDR1 as MGHRA and CDR2 as YSYEKL. Between the trimmed V and J ends, which lost 8 bases and 3 bases, there was a span of 15 bases.

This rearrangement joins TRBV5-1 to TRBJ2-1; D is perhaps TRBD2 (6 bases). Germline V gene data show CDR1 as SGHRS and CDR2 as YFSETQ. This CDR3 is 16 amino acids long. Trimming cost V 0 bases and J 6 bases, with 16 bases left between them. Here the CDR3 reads CASSLAATSFFNEQFF. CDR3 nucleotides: TGCGCCAGCAGCTTGGCCGCGACTAGTTTTTTCAATGAGCAGTTCTTC.

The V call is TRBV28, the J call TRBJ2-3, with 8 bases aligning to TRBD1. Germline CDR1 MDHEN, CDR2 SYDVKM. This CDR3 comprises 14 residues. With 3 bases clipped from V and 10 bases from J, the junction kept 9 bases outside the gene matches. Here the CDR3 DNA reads TGTGCCAGCAGTTTGATTCAGGGGGCTAAGGCGCAGTATTTT. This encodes CASSLIQGAKAQYF.

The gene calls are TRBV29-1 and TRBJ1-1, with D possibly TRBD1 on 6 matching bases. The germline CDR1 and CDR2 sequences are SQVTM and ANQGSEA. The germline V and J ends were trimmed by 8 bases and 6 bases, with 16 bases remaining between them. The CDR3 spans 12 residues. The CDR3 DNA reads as TGCAGCTACATCGGGGGGGCCGCTGAAGCTTTCTTT. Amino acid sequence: CSYIGGAAEAFF.